This record concerns one T cell receptor (beta chain) sequence. What it binds is not known. cDNA was made in eight separate reactions per sample. UMIs were attached via template switching, each with a 6-nucleotide sample barcode. Following a re-call of the 5' RACE reads, TCRdb has one entry per CDR3 protein and lacks DNA. The sample totals nearly 450,000 distinct CDR3 sequences; its top ten clones hold 2.4%. This specimen comes from a study of monozygotic twins with inflammatory bowel disease. The CDR3 loop spans 15 amino acids. Germline loops: CDR1 SGHVS, CDR2 FNYEAQ. Investigators extracted total RNA from whole blood and did not sort T cells. Whole-study findings and limits: Patient repertoire variability may have increased through differing immunosuppressive treatments.

This TCR derives from a human donor with ulcerative colitis or Crohn's disease, or a healthy co-twin of an affected twin (not recorded which). The V and J genes are TRBV7-6 and TRBJ1-6; TCRdb gives TRBD1 as the D gene, but with no DNA this cannot be confirmed. Sequenced material: blood. This CDR3 is CASSLVPGDNSPLHF.